This T cell receptor (beta chain) was captured in a study of cytomegalovirus exposure and HLA in healthy donors. Turning to the study itself: From donors who were HLA-typed, an early data release held 65 million to 85 million unique TCRs. Whole-study findings and limits: Analysis performed later showed TCR beta chains linked to HLA being more clonally expanded than equally common others. Later, an analysis found that common viral pathogens appeared to be linked with several of the most significant clusters.

The PCR employed 60 Vbeta primers together with 13 Jbeta primers. Clones were sequenced by immunoSEQ multiplex PCR, and TCRdb holds only the in-frame ones, with some missing. Counted here are around 150,000 clones, around 83% occurring once; the ten biggest clones make up about 3.8%. CDR3 size: 12 residues. Trimming cost V 0 bases and J 7 bases; bases outside gene matches: 2. The germline V gene has CDR1 GTSNPN and CDR2 SVGIG (reference sequence). In its sample, this clone was seen once. Its antigen is not known. Donors were ostensibly healthy at sampling, although undocumented immune exposures were probable.

The sequenced sample was PBMCs. The V and J genes are TRBV30 and TRBJ1-2; 7 nucleotides match TRBD1. The sequence came from a man in his forties or fifties in good health and CMV-seropositive. CDR3 coding DNA: TGTGCCTGGAGTGTACAGGGGATTGGCTACACCTTC. This codes for CAWSVQGIGYTF.